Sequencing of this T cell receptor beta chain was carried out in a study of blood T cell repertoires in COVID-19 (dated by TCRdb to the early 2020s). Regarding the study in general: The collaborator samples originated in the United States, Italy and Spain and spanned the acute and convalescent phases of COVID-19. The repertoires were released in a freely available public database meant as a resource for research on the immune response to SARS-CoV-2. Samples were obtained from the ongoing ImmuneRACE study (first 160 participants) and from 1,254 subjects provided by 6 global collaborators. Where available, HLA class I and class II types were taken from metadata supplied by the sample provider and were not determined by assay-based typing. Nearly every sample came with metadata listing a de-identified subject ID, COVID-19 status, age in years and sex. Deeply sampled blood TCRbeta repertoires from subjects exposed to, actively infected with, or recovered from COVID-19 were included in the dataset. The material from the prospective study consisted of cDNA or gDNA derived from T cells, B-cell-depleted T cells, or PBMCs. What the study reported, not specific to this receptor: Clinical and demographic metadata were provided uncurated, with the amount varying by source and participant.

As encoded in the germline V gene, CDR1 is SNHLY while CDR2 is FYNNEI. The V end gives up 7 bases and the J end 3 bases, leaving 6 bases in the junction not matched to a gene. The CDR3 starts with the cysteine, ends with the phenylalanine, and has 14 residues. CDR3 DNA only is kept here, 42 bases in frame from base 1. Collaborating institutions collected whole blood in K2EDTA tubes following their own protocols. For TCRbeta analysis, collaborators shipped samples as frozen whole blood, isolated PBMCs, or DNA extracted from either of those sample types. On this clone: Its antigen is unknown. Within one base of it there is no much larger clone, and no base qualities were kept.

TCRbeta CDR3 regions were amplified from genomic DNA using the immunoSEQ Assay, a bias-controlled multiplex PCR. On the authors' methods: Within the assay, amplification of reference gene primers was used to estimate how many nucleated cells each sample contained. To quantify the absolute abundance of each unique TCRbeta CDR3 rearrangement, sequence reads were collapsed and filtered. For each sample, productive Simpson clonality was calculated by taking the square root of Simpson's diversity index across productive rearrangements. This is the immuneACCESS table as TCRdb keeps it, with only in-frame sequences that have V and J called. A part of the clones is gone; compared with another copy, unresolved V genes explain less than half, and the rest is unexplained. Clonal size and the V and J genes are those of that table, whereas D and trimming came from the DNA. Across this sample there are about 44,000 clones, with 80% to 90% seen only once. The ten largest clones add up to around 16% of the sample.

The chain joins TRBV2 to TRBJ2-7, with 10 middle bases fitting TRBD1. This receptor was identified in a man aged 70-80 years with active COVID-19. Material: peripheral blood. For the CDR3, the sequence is CASNRDRGYYEQYF. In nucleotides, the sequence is TGTGCCAGCAACCGGGACAGGGGTTACTACGAGCAGTACTTC.